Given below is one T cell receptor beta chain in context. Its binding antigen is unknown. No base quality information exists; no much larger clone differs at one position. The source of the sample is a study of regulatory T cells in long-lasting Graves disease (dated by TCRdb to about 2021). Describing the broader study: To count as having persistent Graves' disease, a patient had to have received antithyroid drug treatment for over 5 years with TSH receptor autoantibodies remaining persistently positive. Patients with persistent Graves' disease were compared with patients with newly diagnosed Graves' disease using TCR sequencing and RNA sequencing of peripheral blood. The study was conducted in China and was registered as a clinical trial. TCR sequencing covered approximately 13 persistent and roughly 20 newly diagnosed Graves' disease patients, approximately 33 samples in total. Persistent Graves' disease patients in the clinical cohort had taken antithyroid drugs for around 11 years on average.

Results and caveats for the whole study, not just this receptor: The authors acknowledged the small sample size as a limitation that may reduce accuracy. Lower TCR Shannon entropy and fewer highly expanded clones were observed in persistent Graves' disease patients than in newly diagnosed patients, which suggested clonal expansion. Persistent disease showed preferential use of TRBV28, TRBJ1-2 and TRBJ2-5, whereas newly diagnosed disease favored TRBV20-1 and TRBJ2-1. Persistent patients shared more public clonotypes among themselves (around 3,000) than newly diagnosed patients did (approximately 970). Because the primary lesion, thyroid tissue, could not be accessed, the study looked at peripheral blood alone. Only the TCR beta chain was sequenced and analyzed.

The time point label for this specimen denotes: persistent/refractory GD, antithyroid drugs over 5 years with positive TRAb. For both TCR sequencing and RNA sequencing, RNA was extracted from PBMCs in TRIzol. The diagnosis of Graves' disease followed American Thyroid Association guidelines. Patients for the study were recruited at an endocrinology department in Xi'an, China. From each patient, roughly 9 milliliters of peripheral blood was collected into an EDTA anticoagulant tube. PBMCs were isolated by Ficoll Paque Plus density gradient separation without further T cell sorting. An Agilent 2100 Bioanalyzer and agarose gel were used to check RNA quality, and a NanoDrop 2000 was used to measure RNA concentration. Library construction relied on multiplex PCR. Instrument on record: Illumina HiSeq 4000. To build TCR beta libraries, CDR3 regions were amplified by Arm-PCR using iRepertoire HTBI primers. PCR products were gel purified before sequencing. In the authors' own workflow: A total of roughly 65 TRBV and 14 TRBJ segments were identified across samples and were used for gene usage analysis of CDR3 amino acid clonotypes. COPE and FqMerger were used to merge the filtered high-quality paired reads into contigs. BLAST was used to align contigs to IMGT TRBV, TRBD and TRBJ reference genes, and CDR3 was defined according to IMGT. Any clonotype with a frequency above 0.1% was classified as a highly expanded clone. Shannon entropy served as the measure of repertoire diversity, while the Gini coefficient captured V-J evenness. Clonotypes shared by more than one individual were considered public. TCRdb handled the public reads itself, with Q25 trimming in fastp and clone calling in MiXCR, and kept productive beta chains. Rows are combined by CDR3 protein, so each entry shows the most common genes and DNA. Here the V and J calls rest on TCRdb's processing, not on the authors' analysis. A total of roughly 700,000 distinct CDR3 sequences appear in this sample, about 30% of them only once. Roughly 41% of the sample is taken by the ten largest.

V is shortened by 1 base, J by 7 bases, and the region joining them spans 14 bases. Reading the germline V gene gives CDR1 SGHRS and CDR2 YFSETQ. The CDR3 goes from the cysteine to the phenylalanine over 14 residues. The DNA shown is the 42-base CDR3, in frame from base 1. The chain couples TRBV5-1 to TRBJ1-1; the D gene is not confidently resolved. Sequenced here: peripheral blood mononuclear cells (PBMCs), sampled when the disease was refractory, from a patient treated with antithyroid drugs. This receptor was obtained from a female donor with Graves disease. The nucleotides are TGCGCCAGCAGCTTGATGGGGAAGTTCGGTGAAGCTTTCTTT. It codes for CASSLMGKFGEAFF.